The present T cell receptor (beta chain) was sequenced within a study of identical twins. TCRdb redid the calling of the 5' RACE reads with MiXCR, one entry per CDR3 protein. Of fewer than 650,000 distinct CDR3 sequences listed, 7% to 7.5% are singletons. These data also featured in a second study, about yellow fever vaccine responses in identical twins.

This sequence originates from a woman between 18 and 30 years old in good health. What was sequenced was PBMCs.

The CDR3 nucleotides are TGTGCCAGCAGCCAAGGACAGGTCCTGAACACTGAAGCTTTCTTT. This encodes CASSQGQVLNTEAFF. V usage is TRBV3-1 and J usage is TRBJ1-1; D is possibly TRBD1 (6 bases). Germline loops: CDR1 LGHDT, CDR2 YNNKEL (reference sequence). V was pared by 1 base and J by 0 bases, with 9 bases between. This CDR3 has 15 amino acids.